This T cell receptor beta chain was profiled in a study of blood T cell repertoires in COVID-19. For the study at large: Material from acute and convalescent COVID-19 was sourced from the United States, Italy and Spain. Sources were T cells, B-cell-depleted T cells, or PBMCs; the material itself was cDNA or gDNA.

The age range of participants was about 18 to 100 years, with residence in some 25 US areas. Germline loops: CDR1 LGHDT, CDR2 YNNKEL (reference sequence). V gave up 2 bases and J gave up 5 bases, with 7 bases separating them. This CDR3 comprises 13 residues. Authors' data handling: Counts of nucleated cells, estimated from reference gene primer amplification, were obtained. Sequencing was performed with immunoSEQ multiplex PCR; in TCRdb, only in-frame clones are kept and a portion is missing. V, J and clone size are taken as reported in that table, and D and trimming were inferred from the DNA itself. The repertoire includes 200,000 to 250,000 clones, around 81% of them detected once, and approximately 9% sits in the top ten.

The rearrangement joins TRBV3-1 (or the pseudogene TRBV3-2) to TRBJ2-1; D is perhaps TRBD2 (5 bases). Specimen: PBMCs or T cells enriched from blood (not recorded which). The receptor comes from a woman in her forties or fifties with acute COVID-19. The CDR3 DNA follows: TGTGCCAGCAGCCAATCTAGCCACAATGAGCAGTTCTTC. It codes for CASSQSSHNEQFF.